The source of this TCR beta chain is a study of blood T cell repertoires in COVID-19. Using immunoSEQ multiplex PCR, the repertoire was profiled, and TCRdb retains in-frame clones only, with some absent. The table records approximately 25,000 clones, 90% of them present only once. V trimming: 4 bases; J trimming: 3 bases; junction bases outside the gene matches: 9. Germline V gene data show CDR1 as MDHEN and CDR2 as SYDVKM. The CDR3 extends over 15 amino acids. Sequences were obtained from peripheral blood. The chain uses TRBV28 and TRBJ2-7; 7 bases agree with TRBD1. The sequence was collected from an older woman with active COVID-19. The CDR3 loop reads CASSSPGTESYEQYF. CDR3 nucleotide sequence: TGTGCCAGCAGTTCACCCGGGACAGAGAGCTACGAGCAGTACTTC.